These 15 T cell receptor beta chains were sequenced from one sample in a study of shared clonotypes between healthy human individuals. The table came from immunoSEQ multiplex PCR; TCRdb's copy has only in-frame clones and leaves some out. Seen here are 2 million to 2.5 million clones, roughly 90% observed once, and the top ten hold more than 0.35%. The sequencing sample was made of naive CD4+ T cells from PBMCs. Subset given: CD45RA+ positively selected. The receptors come from a young man in good health. Some clones in this sample may be carry-over from other donors' samples.

The chain combines TRBV28 with TRBJ1-2; 12 nucleotides match TRBD1. CDR3 size: 17 residues. Trimming took 5 bases from V and 6 from J; bases not matched to a gene: 13. The V gene's germline CDR1 is MDHEN and CDR2 SYDVKM. The CDR3 here is CASSPLGQGARGNGYTF. CDR3 coding DNA: TGTGCCAGCAGTCCCTTGGGACAGGGGGCAAGAGGGAATGGCTACACCTTC.

Only one count was recorded for this clone. The chain carries TRBV18 and TRBJ2-3, with D unclear. From germline, CDR1 is KGHSH and CDR2 LQKENI. Trimming left V 6 bases short and J 6 bases short, with 10 bases between. The CDR3 extends over 12 amino acids. The CDR3 protein is CASSFSQDTQYF. CDR3 in DNA: TGTGCCAGCTCCTTCAGCCAGGATACGCAGTATTTT.

This clone came up once. CDR3 region: CASSLVTGGGRDIQYF. The CDR3 nucleotides read TGTGCCAGCAGCCTAGTGACAGGGGGAGGGAGGGACATTCAGTACTTC. V gene TRBV5-4 combines with J gene TRBJ2-4, with 9 positions matching TRBD1. Losses at the gene ends were 4 bases for V and 8 bases for J; bases not matched to a gene: 13. Germline CDR1 is SGHNT and CDR2 is YYREEE (reference sequence). The CDR3 extends over 16 amino acids.

J is TRBJ2-7 and V is TRBV19, with 7 nucleotides matching TRBD2. CDR3 length: 16 amino acids. Losses at the gene ends were 9 bases for V and 1 base for J; bases not matched to a gene: 15. The V gene's germline CDR1 is LNHDA and CDR2 SQIVND (reference sequence). In nucleotides, the CDR3 is TGTGCCAGAATCGGGGGGAAGCGGGATGTTTCCTACGAGCAGTACTTC. Protein product: CARIGGKRDVSYEQYF. The full variable domain, with the rest looked up from reference TRBV19 and TRBJ2-7, is DGGITQSPKYLFRKEGQNVTLSCEQNLNHDAMYWYRQDPGQGLRLIYYSQIVNDFQKGDIAEGYSVSREKKESFPLTVTSAQKNPTAFYLCARIGGKRDVSYEQYFGPGTRLTVT.

The chain joins TRBV18 to TRBJ2-1; TRBD2 agrees at 16 bases. Trimming cost V 0 bases and J 6 bases; bases outside gene matches: 2. The germline V gene encodes CDR1 KGHSH and CDR2 LQKENI. The CDR3 has 17 residues. DNA for the CDR3: TGTGCCAGCTCACCACCGGGACTAGCGGGAGGGGCCAATGAGCAGTTCTTC. Encoded protein: CASSPPGLAGGANEQFF.

The rearrangement links TRBV6-1 to TRBJ1-5; D gene uncertain. The germline V gene encodes CDR1 MNHNS and CDR2 SASEGT. The length of the CDR3 is 18 residues. Trimming pared 0 bases from V and 2 bases from J, leaving 17 bases between. CDR3: CASSEAKVVWWGNQPQHF. The CDR3 region has the DNA TGTGCCAGCAGTGAAGCCAAAGTGGTATGGTGGGGCAATCAGCCCCAGCATTTT.

This rearrangement joins TRBV5-1 to TRBJ2-1; the D gene is possibly TRBD2 (6 bases). V lost 0 bases, J lost 2 bases, and 12 bases lay in between. Germline V CDR1 and CDR2: SGHRS, YFSETQ. The CDR3 length is 16 residues. Here the CDR3 reads CASSLASDETYNEQFF. In nucleotides, the CDR3 is TGCGCCAGCAGCTTGGCTAGCGATGAAACCTACAATGAGCAGTTCTTC.

The chain uses TRBV4-1 and TRBJ2-6, with a tentative D call TRBD2 (5 bases). Germline loops: CDR1 MGHRA, CDR2 YSYEKL. The V end was cut by 5 bases, the J end by 5 bases, with 34 bases between. CDR3 length: 22 residues. DNA for the CDR3: TGCGCCAGCAGCGGATCGACGAGAGCAGCGCGACTACCACAAAGTCGGGCCAACGTCCTGACTTTC. This gives the protein CASSGSTRAARLPQSRANVLTF.

The chain joins TRBV4-3 to TRBJ1-1, with D possibly TRBD1 on 5 matching bases. V was trimmed by 1 base and J by 4 bases, leaving 16 bases between them. Germline CDR1 and CDR2: LGHNA and YSLEER. This CDR3 contains 16 residues. The CDR3 nucleotides read TGCGCCAGCAGCCAAGGGTTGACCCGAGGGACCACTGAAGCTTTCTTT. As protein: CASSQGLTRGTTEAFF.

J is TRBJ2-7 and V is TRBV5-5; 10 bases are a match to TRBD2. The V segment lost 4 bases and the J segment 0 bases; nucleotides outside the gene matches: 10. This CDR3 has 17 residues. Germline V gene sequence: CDR1 SGHKS, CDR2 YYEKEE (reference sequence). The chain's CDR3 is CASSGGRLAGASYEQYF. CDR3 bases: TGTGCCAGCAGCGGGGGGAGACTAGCGGGCGCCTCCTACGAGCAGTACTTC.

This CDR3 reads CASSERGLNTGELFF. The CDR3 DNA sequence: TGTGCCAGCAGCGAGAGGGGCTTGAACACCGGGGAGCTGTTTTTT. V usage is TRBV9 and J usage is TRBJ2-2; D could derive from TRBD1 or TRBD2 (5 bases each). CDR1 is SGDLS and CDR2 is YYNGEE in the germline V gene. Deletions cut 3 bases from V and 1 base from J, with 10 bases between. This CDR3 has 15 residues.

The V and J genes are TRBV1 and TRBJ2-7. TRBV1 is a documented pseudogene. The CDR3 has 17 residues. The CDR3 bases are TGCACCAGCAGCCAAGTCCGGACATCAATTGGAGGCTACGAGCAGTACTTC. Its protein product is CTSSQVRTSIGGYEQYF.

The V gene is TRBV7-7, the J gene TRBJ2-3; a possible D gene is TRBD1 (6 bases). Germline CDR1 reads SSHAT; CDR2 reads FNYEAQ (reference sequence). V was pared by 1 base and J by 3 bases, with 11 bases between. The CDR3 has 15 amino acids. This CDR3 is CASSLGRGETDTQYF. The CDR3 bases are TGTGCCAGCAGCTTAGGCAGGGGAGAAACAGATACGCAGTATTTT.

For this clone: In the same sample, other DNA sequences code for this CDR3. The rearrangement links TRBV4-3 to TRBJ2-3; D not resolved. V lost 1 base, J lost 2 bases, and 4 bases lay in between. There are 13 residues in the CDR3. The germline V gene has CDR1 LGHNA and CDR2 YSLEER. CDR3 DNA: TGCGCCAGCAGCCAAGCCTCCACAGATACGCAGTATTTT. Encoded protein: CASSQASTDTQYF.

This rearrangement joins TRBV5-6 to TRBJ1-2; maybe TRBD1 (5 bases). The CDR3 is made up of 14 amino acids. In germline, CDR1 is SGHDT, CDR2 YYEEEE. V lost 4 bases, J lost 5 bases, and 15 bases lay in between. CDR3 loop: CASSGGRTAYGYTF. In DNA form, the CDR3 reads TGTGCCAGCAGCGGGGGACGGACGGCTTATGGCTACACCTTC.